The sequence of this TCR beta chain was determined in a study of shared clonotypes between healthy human individuals. Study-wide results and limits: Read depth was anticipated to influence clonotype sharing among donors.

Libraries were prepared by immunoSEQ multiplex PCR; TCRdb keeps only in-frame clonotypes and omits some of them. The table lists around 1.6 million clones, nearly 99% of them singletons, with about 0.42% in the top ten. About this clone: What it binds is unknown.

This CDR3 contains 16 residues. The V and J ends lost 4 bases and 6 bases respectively, with 19 bases between them. The germline CDR1 and CDR2 sequences are SGHVS and FNYEAQ. This TCR was recovered from a man in his thirties or forties in good health. Sequenced sample: naive CD4+ T cells sorted from blood. Subset in this sample: CD45RA+ positively selected. V usage is TRBV7-6 and J usage is TRBJ1-3; D is unresolved. The CDR3 DNA sequence: TGTGCCAGCAGCTCAACCACGGGCCGCCTCGAAAACACCATATATTTT. It translates to CASSSTTGRLENTIYF.